This TCR beta chain was captured by sequencing in a study of blood T cell repertoires in COVID-19. Looking at the study overall: Sites across the United States, Italy and Spain contributed samples from acute and convalescent COVID-19.

In Seattle, patients joined the study during active infection and were tracked longitudinally. CDR1 SNHLY and CDR2 FYNNEI come from the germline V gene. The V end lost 3 bases, the J end lost 1 base, and 9 bases lay between the germline ends. The CDR3 sequence is 14 residues long. Here immunoSEQ multiplex PCR was the method, and the copy in TCRdb shows in-frame clones only, minus some. The table lists some 360,000 clones, around 87% of them singletons, with about 2.5% in the top ten. The V and J genes are TRBV2 and TRBJ1-1; no firm D call. What was sequenced was peripheral blood. This receptor was obtained from an older woman with COVID-19, enrolled during active disease. The DNA of the CDR3 is TGTGCCAGCAGTGAGGTCAGATCGAACACTGAAGCTTTCTTT. This encodes CASSEVRSNTEAFF.